The TCR beta chain described here comes from a study of T-cell reconstitution after alpha-beta-depleted transplantation in children. Germline CDR1 is LNHNV and CDR2 is YYDKDF (reference sequence). This CDR3 has 13 residues. V trimming: 5 bases; J trimming: 10 bases; junction bases outside the gene matches: 8. General study findings and limits: Day-60 TCRbeta diversity that was high in some patients was derived from surviving recipient T cells and thymic progenitors. By one year post-transplant, T-cell counts and diversity largely arose from T cells that were newly produced. Roughly two months post-transplant, alpha-beta T cells reportedly originated from several hundred graft clones that had expanded.

Unique molecular identifiers featured in how the TCRbeta library was prepared. MiXCR, applied by TCRdb to the PCR reads, yields one record per CDR3 protein. This sample has some 460,000 distinct CDR3 sequences, with roughly 16% found just once. About this clonotype itself: What it binds is unknown.

Here the sequenced sample was PBMCs, mostly from graft donor cells, taken 360 days after TCRalphabeta/CD19-depleted stem cell transplant. This TCR derives from a boy less than two years old who had a stem cell transplant for Wiskott-Aldrich syndrome, so the T cells may come from the graft donor. This chain joins TRBV15 and TRBJ2-1; 7 bases map to TRBD1. The CDR3 protein is CATSPRTGWEQFF. CDR3 sequence (DNA): TGTGCCACCAGCCCTAGGACAGGATGGGAGCAGTTCTTC.